This T cell receptor (beta chain) came from a study of sequential checkpoint blockade in melanoma. Treatment of the sample: randomized to nivolumab then ipilimumab (arm A) or the reverse (arm B). Deletions cut 4 bases from V and 7 bases from J, with 10 bases between. This CDR3 has 12 amino acids. From germline, CDR1 is SQVTM and CDR2 ANQGSEA. TCRdb's table, derived via immunoSEQ multiplex PCR, lists solely in-frame clones and lacks some. The repertoire holds 900 to 1,400 clones, with 25% to 35% as singletons. Specimen: tumor tissue (inferred from file names), collected from a patient given nivolumab and ipilimumab in sequence. J is TRBJ2-2 and V is TRBV29-1, with D perhaps TRBD2 (5 bases). The clonotype comes from a human donor with melanoma. The CDR3: CSVGERGGELFF. In nucleotides, the CDR3 is TGCAGCGTTGGGGAGCGAGGCGGGGAGCTGTTTTTT.